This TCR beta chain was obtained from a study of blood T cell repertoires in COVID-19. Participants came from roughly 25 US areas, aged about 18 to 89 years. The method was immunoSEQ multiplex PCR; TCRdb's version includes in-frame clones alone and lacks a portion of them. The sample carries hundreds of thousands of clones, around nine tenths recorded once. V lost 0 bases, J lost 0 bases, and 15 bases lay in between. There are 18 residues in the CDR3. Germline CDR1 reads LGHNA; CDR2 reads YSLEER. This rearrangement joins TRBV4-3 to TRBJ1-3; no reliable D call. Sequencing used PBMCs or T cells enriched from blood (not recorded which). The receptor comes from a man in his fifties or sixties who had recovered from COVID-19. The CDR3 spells CASSQDVGVLNSGNTIYF. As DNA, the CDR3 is TGCGCCAGCAGCCAAGATGTGGGCGTGCTAAACTCTGGAAACACCATATATTTT.